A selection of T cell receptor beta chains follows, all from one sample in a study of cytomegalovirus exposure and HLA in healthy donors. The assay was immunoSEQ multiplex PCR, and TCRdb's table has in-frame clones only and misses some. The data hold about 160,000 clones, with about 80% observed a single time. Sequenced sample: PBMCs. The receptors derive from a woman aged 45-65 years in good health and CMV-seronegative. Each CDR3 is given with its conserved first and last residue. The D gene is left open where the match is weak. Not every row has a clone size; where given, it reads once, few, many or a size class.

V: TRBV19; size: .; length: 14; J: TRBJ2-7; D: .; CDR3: CASSISPVVYEQYF; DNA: TGTGCCAGTAGTATAAGCCCTGTGGTCTACGAGCAGTACTTC
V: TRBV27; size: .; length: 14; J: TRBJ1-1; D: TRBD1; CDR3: CASSFRDRERGAFF; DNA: TGTGCCAGCAGTTTCCGGGACAGGGAGAGGGGAGCTTTCTTT
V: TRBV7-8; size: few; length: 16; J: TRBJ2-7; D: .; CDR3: CASTLNPQRVSYEQYF; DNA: TGTGCCAGCACCCTGAATCCACAGCGGGTATCCTACGAGCAGTACTTC
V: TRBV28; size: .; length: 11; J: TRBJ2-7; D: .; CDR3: CASSLSRVEYF; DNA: TGTGCCAGCAGTTTATCCAGGGTTGAGTACTTC
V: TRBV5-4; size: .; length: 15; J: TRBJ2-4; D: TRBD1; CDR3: CASSPQTGAKNIQYF; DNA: TGTGCCAGCAGCCCGCAGACAGGGGCCAAAAACATTCAGTACTTC
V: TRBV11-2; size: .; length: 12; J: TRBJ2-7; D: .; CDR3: CASSQIAYEQYF; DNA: TGTGCCAGCAGCCAAATAGCCTACGAGCAGTACTTC
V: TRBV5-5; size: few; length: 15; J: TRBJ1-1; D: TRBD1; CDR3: CASSLVTGGKTEAFF; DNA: TGTGCCAGCAGCTTGGTCACAGGGGGAAAAACTGAAGCTTTCTTT
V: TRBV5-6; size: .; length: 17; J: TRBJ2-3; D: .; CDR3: CASSLRLSAGRTDTQYF; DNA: TGTGCCAGCAGCTTGAGATTGTCGGCAGGTAGGACAGATACGCAGTATTTT
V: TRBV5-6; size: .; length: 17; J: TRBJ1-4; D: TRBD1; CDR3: CASSLRATGINNEKLFF; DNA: TGTGCCAGCAGCTTGCGGGCGACAGGGATCAATAATGAAAAACTGTTTTTT
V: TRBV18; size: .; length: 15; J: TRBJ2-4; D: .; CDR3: CASSPGGLAKNIQYF; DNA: TGTGCCAGCTCACCAGGAGGCCTGGCCAAAAACATTCAGTACTTC
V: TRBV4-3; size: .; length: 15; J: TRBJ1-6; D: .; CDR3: CASSQDQAANSPLHF; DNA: TGCGCCAGCAGCCAAGATCAAGCGGCAAATTCACCCCTCCACTTT
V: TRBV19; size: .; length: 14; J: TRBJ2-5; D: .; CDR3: CASSLTADQETQYF; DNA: TGTGCCAGTAGTCTGACAGCAGACCAAGAGACCCAGTACTTC
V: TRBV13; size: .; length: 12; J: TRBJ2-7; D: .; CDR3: CASSLRGYEQYF; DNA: TGTGCCAGCAGCTTAAGGGGCTACGAGCAGTACTTC
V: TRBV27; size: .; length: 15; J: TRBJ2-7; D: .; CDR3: CASSLSTASNYEQYF; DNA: TGTGCCAGCAGCCTCAGTACCGCTTCAAACTACGAGCAGTACTTC
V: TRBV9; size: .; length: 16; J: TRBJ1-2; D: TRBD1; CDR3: CASSVEVTGVYYGYTF; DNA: TGTGCCAGCAGCGTAGAAGTGACAGGGGTGTACTATGGCTACACCTTC
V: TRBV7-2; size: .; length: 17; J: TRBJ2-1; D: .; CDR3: CASSSDPPGLAYNEQFF; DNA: TGTGCCAGCAGCTCAGACCCGCCGGGACTGGCCTACAATGAGCAGTTCTTC
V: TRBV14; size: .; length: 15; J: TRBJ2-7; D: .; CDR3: CASSPRWGERNEQYF; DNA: TGTGCCAGCAGCCCCCGTTGGGGGGAGCGTAACGAGCAGTACTTC
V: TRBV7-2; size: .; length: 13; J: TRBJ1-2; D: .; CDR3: CASSFSSNYGYTF; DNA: TGTGCCAGCAGCTTTTCTAGCAACTATGGCTACACCTTC
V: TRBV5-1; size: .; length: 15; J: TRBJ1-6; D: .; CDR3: CASSSTRQANSPLHF; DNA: TGCGCCAGCAGCTCGACGAGACAGGCAAATTCACCCCTCCACTTT
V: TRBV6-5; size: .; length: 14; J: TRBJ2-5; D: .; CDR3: CASHPPGVQETQYF; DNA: TGTGCCAGCCATCCCCCGGGAGTCCAAGAGACCCAGTACTTC
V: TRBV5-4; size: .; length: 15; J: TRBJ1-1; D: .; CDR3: CASSLSSDRITEAFF; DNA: TGTGCCAGCAGCTTGTCGTCAGACAGGATCACTGAAGCTTTCTTT
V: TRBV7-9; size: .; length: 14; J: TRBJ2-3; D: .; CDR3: CASSFTASTDTQYF; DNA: TGTGCCAGCAGCTTTACAGCTAGCACAGATACGCAGTATTTT
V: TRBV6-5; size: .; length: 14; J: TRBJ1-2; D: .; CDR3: CASSPGQAGNGYTF; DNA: TGTGCCAGCAGCCCGGGTCAGGCGGGGAATGGCTACACCTTC
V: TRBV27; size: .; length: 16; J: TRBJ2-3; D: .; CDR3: CASSLLTGLSTDTQYF; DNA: TGTGCCAGCAGTTTACTAACGGGGTTAAGCACAGATACGCAGTATTTT
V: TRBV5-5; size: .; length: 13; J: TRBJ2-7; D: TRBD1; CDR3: CASSRQGAYEQYF; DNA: TGTGCCAGCAGCCGACAGGGAGCCTACGAGCAGTACTTC
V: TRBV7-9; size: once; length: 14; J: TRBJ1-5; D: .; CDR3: CASSFLSGNQPQHF; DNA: TGTGCCAGCAGCTTTCTGAGTGGCAATCAGCCCCAGCATTTT
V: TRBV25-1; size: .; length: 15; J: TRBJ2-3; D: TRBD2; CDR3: CASSVGTSGRDTQYF; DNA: TGTGCCAGCAGTGTAGGGACTAGCGGGAGGGATACGCAGTATTTT
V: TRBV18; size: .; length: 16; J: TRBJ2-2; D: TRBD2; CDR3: CASSPSLAQNTGELFF; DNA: TGTGCCAGCTCACCTTCACTAGCGCAGAACACCGGGGAGCTGTTTTTT
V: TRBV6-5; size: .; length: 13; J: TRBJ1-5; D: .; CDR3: CASSQGSNQPQHF; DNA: TGTGCCAGCAGTCAGGGTAGCAATCAGCCCCAGCATTTT
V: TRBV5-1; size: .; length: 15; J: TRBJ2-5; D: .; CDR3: CASSLASGGWETQYF; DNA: TGCGCCAGCAGCTTGGCTTCCGGAGGGTGGGAGACCCAGTACTTC
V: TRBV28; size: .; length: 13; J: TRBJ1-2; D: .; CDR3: CASSSTVNYGYTF; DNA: TGTGCCAGCAGTTCGACAGTAAACTATGGCTACACCTTC
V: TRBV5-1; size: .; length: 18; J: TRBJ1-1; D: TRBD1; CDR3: CASSPSTGATRRNTEAFF; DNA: TGCGCCAGCAGCCCGTCAACAGGGGCCACGCGTCGGAACACTGAAGCTTTCTTT
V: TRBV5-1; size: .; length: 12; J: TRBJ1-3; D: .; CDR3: CASTGEGNTIYF; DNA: TGCGCCAGCACAGGGGAAGGAAACACCATATATTTT
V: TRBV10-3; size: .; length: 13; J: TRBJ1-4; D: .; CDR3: CAIKDSEVEKLFF; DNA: TGTGCCATCAAAGACAGTGAGGTAGAAAAACTGTTTTTT
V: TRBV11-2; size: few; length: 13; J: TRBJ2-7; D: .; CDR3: CASRFQTNYEQYF; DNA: TGTGCCAGCCGGTTTCAGACAAACTACGAGCAGTACTTC
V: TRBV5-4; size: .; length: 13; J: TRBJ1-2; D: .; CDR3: CASSLAGLGGYTF; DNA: TGTGCCAGCAGCTTGGCAGGGCTCGGGGGCTACACCTTC
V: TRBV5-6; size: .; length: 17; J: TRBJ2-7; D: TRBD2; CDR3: CASSFRLLAASSYEQYF; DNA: TGTGCCAGCAGCTTCCGCCTCCTAGCGGCGAGCTCCTACGAGCAGTACTTC
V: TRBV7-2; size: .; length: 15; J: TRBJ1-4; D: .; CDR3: CASSYLGPTNEKLFF; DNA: TGTGCCAGCAGCTACCTTGGGCCAACTAATGAAAAACTGTTTTTT
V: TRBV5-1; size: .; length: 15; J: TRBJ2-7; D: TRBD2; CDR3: CASSPNFGGSYEQYF; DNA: TGCGCCAGCAGCCCCAACTTCGGGGGGTCCTACGAGCAGTACTTC
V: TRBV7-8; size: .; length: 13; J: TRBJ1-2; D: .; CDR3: CASSLGQIYGYTF; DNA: TGTGCCAGCAGCTTGGGACAAATCTATGGCTACACCTTC
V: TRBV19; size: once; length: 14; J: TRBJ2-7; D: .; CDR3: CASSSRQGTYEQYF; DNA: TGTGCCAGTAGTTCCCGGCAGGGTACCTACGAGCAGTACTTC
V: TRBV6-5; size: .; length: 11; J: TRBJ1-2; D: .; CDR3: CASSGVGGYTF; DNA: TGTGCCAGCTCAGGTGTCGGTGGCTACACCTTC
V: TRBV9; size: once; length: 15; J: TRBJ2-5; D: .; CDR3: CASSPVGGIQETQYF; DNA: TGTGCCAGCAGCCCAGTGGGCGGGATCCAAGAGACCCAGTACTTC
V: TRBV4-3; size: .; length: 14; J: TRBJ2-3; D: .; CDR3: CASSQGIGVDTQYF; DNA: TGCGCCAGCAGCCAAGGAATCGGGGTCGATACGCAGTATTTT
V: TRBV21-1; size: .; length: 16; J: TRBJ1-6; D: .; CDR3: CASRDHGGVSKPPLHF; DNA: TGTGCCAGCAGGGACCACGGGGGGGTGTCGAAGCCACCCCTCCACTTT
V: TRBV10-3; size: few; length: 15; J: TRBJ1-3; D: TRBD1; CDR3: CAIPQGGISGNTIYF; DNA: TGTGCCATCCCCCAGGGGGGTATTTCTGGAAACACCATATATTTT
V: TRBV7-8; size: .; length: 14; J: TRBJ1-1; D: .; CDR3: CASSIQGVDTEAFF; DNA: TGTGCCAGCAGCATACAGGGTGTTGACACTGAAGCTTTCTTT
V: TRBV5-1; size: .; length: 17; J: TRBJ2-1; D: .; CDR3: CASSFFSQGKSPNEQFF; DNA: TGCGCCAGCAGCTTCTTTTCCCAGGGGAAAAGCCCCAATGAGCAGTTCTTC
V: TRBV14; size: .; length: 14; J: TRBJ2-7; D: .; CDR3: CASSQVGGSREQYF; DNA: TGTGCCAGCAGCCAAGTTGGAGGGTCCAGGGAGCAGTACTTC
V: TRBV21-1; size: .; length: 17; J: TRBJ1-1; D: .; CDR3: CASIWDRGLGEDTEAFF; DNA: TGTGCCAGCATTTGGGATCGGGGACTAGGGGAGGACACTGAAGCTTTCTTT